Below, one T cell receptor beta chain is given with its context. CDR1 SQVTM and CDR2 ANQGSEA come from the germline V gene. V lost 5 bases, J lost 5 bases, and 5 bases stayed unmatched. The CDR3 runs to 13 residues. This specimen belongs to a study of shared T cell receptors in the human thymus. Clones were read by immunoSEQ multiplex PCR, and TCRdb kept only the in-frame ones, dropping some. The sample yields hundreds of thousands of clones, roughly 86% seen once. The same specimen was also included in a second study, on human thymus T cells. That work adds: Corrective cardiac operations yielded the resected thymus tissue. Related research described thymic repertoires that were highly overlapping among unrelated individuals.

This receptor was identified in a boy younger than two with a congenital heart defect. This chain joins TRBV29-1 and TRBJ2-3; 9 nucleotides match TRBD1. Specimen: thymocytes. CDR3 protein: CSVNRGHVDTQYF. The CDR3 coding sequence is TGCAGCGTTAACAGGGGGCATGTAGATACGCAGTATTTT.